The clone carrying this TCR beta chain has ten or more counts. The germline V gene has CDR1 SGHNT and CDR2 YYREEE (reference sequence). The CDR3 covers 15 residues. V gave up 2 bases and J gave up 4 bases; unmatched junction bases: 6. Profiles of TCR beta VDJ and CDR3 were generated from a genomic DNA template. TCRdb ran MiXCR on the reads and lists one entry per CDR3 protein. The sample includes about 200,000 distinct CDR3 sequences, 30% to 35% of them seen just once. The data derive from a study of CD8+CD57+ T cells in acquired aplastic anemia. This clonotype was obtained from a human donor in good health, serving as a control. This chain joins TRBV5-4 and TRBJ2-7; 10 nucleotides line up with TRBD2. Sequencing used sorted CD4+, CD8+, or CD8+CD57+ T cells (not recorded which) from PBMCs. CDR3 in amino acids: CASSFSGRHLYEQYF. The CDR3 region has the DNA TGTGCCAGCAGCTTTAGCGGGAGGCACTTGTACGAGCAGTACTTC.